The 12 T cell receptor beta chains below come from one sample, sequenced in a study of cytomegalovirus exposure and HLA in healthy donors. PCR involved 60 Vbeta and 13 Jbeta primers. Only in-frame clones appear in the TCRdb table, and some are missing; sequencing was by immunoSEQ multiplex PCR. The sample holds 150,000 to 200,000 clones, 80% to 90% seen once. Source material: PBMCs. The receptor set was obtained from a man aged 45-60 years in good health and CMV-seropositive.

This chain joins TRBV6-5 and TRBJ1-2; maybe TRBD1 (6 bases). From germline, CDR1 is MNHEY and CDR2 SVGAGI. V was shortened by 4 bases and J by 7 bases, with 22 bases between the two germline ends. The length of the CDR3 is 16 residues. The CDR3: CASSSLSGTMIGGYTF. CDR3 nucleotides: TGTGCCAGCAGTTCCCTTTCCGGGACAATGATTGGTGGCTACACCTTC.

The chain recombines TRBV28 with TRBJ2-3; 7 bases are a match to TRBD1. The ends lost 6 bases at V and 0 bases at J; junction bases unmatched: 3. This CDR3 region has 14 residues. Germline V gives CDR1 MDHEN, CDR2 SYDVKM. CDR3 protein: CASSRQGSTDTQYF. The DNA for the CDR3 is TGTGCCAGCAGCAGACAGGGTAGCACAGATACGCAGTATTTT. Together with reference TRBV28 and TRBJ2-3, the CDR3 gives the full variable domain: DVKVTQSSRYLVKRTGEKVFLECVQDMDHENMFWYRQDPGLGLRLIYFSYDVKMKEKGDIPEGYSVSREKKERFSLILESASTNQTSMYLCASSRQGSTDTQYFGPGTRLTVL.

The chain combines TRBV4-3 with TRBJ2-1; 7 bases are shared with TRBD1. CDR3 length: 15 residues. Per the germline V gene, CDR1 is LGHNA and CDR2 is YSLEER. The V segment lost 1 base and the J segment 8 bases; nucleotides outside the gene matches: 8. The chain's CDR3 is CASSQVVQGEDEQFF. Here the CDR3 DNA reads TGCGCCAGCAGCCAAGTTGTTCAGGGGGAAGATGAGCAGTTCTTC.

This chain uses TRBV19 with TRBJ2-7; perhaps TRBD1 as D (5 bases). V was trimmed by 1 base and J by 0 bases, leaving 13 bases between them. The germline V gene has CDR1 LNHDA and CDR2 SQIVND (reference sequence). This CDR3 is built from 16 residues. CDR3 nucleotide sequence: TGTGCCAGTAGTATAGTAACAGGTCCTAGCTCCTACGAGCAGTACTTC. Translated: CASSIVTGPSSYEQYF.

This sequence joins TRBV28 and TRBJ1-1; a possible D gene is TRBD1 (6 bases). Trimming took 5 bases from V and 4 from J, leaving 14 bases between them. The CDR3 length is 14 residues. Germline V gives CDR1 MDHEN, CDR2 SYDVKM. The CDR3 here is CASSVTGFATEAFF. The CDR3 DNA sequence: TGTGCCAGCAGTGTAACAGGGTTCGCCACTGAAGCTTTCTTT.

This clone is a singleton in its sample. This sequence joins TRBV4-1 and TRBJ2-7; 10 bases line up with TRBD1. The CDR3 length is 15 residues. Trimming took 1 base from V and 3 from J; bases not matched to a gene: 3. Germline CDR1 and CDR2: MGHRA and YSYEKL. The CDR3 DNA sequence: TGCGCCAGCAGCCAAGGACGGGACAGGGGCTACGAGCAGTACTTC. As protein: CASSQGRDRGYEQYF.

The J gene is TRBJ2-1, the V gene TRBV5-1, with a possible D match to TRBD2 (6 bases). Between the trimmed V and J ends, which lost 1 base and 9 bases, there was a span of 14 bases. Germline V lookup: CDR1 SGHRS, CDR2 YFSETQ. This CDR3 has 14 residues. CDR3 nucleotide sequence: TGCGCCAGCAGCTTGTCGGGAGTTCTTGGTGAGCAGTTCTTC. Translation: CASSLSGVLGEQFF.

V gene TRBV10-3 combines with J gene TRBJ2-1; TRBD2 aligns across 14 bases. The CDR3 runs 15 residues. V shed 6 bases, J shed 9 bases, and the junction held 7 bases outside the gene matches. Germline V gene data show CDR1 as ENHRY and CDR2 as SYGVKD. The CDR3 region has the DNA TGTGCCATCAGCGGGGGACTAGCGGGAGACGTTGAGCAGTTCTTC. Translating it yields CAISGGLAGDVEQFF.

The rearrangement uses TRBV19 and TRBJ2-2; 10 bases match TRBD1. The CDR3 sequence is 17 residues long. Unmatched junction bases numbered 11, after V lost 4 bases and J lost 6 bases. Germline V lookup: CDR1 LNHDA, CDR2 SQIVND (reference sequence). The CDR3 protein is CASSTISPGTGAGELFF. The DNA for the CDR3 is TGTGCCAGTAGTACGATCAGCCCGGGGACAGGGGCCGGGGAGCTGTTTTTT. Full variable domain (outside the CDR3, taken from reference TRBV19 and TRBJ2-2): DGGITQSPKYLFRKEGQNVTLSCEQNLNHDAMYWYRQDPGQGLRLIYYSQIVNDFQKGDIAEGYSVSREKKESFPLTVTSAQKNPTAFYLCASSTISPGTGAGELFFGEGSRLTVL.

The chain recombines TRBV2 with TRBJ2-2; D is ambiguous. The CDR3 sequence is 15 residues long. CDR1 and CDR2 (germline): SNHLY, FYNNEI. Trimming stripped 2 bases from V and 1 base from J, with 8 bases between. The DNA of the CDR3 is TGTGCCAGCAGTGAACGGTCTGGGAACACCGGGGAGCTGTTTTTT. Its translation: CASSERSGNTGELFF.

Regarding this clone: An end of the junction differs from the germline gene, which may be a read error. As DNA, the CDR3 is TGTGCCAGTTGGGACAGCGCCTCCTCCGAGCAGTACTTC. Protein sequence: CASWDSASSEQYF. The V gene is TRBV19, the J gene TRBJ2-7, with 7 bases lining up with TRBD1. The germline gives CDR1 LNHDA, CDR2 SQIVND (reference sequence). This CDR3 has 13 amino acids.

The rearrangement links TRBV6-1 to TRBJ2-7; tentative D call: TRBD1 (6 bases). The CDR3 runs to 16 residues. V shed 4 bases and J shed 1 base, with 17 bases lying between them. Germline V gene data show CDR1 as MNHNS and CDR2 as SASEGT. CDR3 loop: CASSGSWGQGSYEQYF. CDR3 nucleotide sequence: TGTGCCAGCAGTGGGAGTTGGGGGCAGGGTTCCTACGAGCAGTACTTC.